This TCR beta chain was captured in a study of cytomegalovirus exposure and HLA in healthy donors. A single count supports this clone. Antigen specificity is unknown. The PCR was carried out with 60 Vbeta primers and 13 Jbeta primers. The protocol was immunoSEQ multiplex PCR, while the TCRdb copy is restricted to in-frame clones and leaves out a portion. The sample has around 200,000 clones, approximately 70% seen once. Whole-study results and caveats: An analysis done earlier found most TCR beta V segments productive about 87% or about 30% of the time. Most of the CMV-associated TCR beta chains (in a later analysis) appeared to be HLA-restricted.

Sequenced input: PBMCs. The sequence was obtained from a man aged 35-49 years in good health and CMV-seropositive.

The CDR3 reads CASSSGLQRGGFETQYF. The CDR3 DNA reads as TGTGCCAGCAGCTCAGGGCTCCAGCGGGGGGGCTTTGAGACCCAGTACTTC. The chain carries TRBV7-8 and TRBJ2-5, with 10 nucleotides matching TRBD2. The length of the CDR3 is 17 residues. Germline CDR1 is SGHVS and CDR2 is FQNEAQ. The V gene end was trimmed by 4 bases and the J gene end by 5 bases; junction bases not matched to a gene: 13.